These 18 T cell receptor beta chains came from one sample sequenced in a study of T cell responses to AZD1222 COVID-19 vaccine. The assay was immunoSEQ multiplex PCR, and TCRdb's table has in-frame clones only and misses some. The table records some 200,000 clones, about nine tenths of them present only once. The sequencing used peripheral blood, collected 28 days after the second AZD1222 dose. These receptors were collected from an adult who received the AZD1222 COVID-19 vaccine.

The chain links TRBV7-6 to TRBJ1-4, with TRBD1 as a possible D gene (5 bases). Germline-derived CDR1 and CDR2 are SGHVS and FNYEAQ. The CDR3 runs 15 residues. V was clipped by 5 bases and J by 8 bases, with 18 bases between them. CDR3 sequence: CASSQLGGDGEKLFF. For the CDR3, the DNA is TGTGCCAGCAGCCAATTAGGAGGGGATGGGGAAAAACTGTTTTTT. Using reference TRBV7-6 and TRBJ1-4 for the parts outside the CDR3, the full variable domain is GAGVSQSPRYKVTKRGQDVALRCDPISGHVSLYWYRQALGQGPEFLTYFNYEAQQDKSGLPNDRFSAERPEGSISTLTIQRTEQRDSAMYRCASSQLGGDGEKLFFGSGTQLSVL.

The rearrangement joins TRBV5-6 to TRBJ2-5; TRBD1 matches at 11 bases. Per germline, CDR1 SGHDT and CDR2 YYEEEE. The V and J ends lost 3 bases and 5 bases, in that order; junction bases with no gene match: 9. CDR3 length equals 16 residues. CDR3 sequence reads: CASSYLGQGAGETQYF. CDR3 DNA: TGTGCCAGCAGCTACCTTGGACAGGGGGCAGGGGAGACCCAGTACTTC.

The table lists this clone with a few counts. CDR3 nucleotide sequence: TGTGCCAGCGGGGTAGTGGGGGGGAACAATGAGCAGTTCTTC. Its protein product is CASGVVGGNNEQFF. The chain is built from TRBV7-9 and TRBJ2-1; 7 bases map to TRBD2. The V gene's germline CDR1 is SEHNR and CDR2 FQNEAQ (reference sequence). This CDR3 is built from 14 residues. V lost 8 bases and J lost 5; bases outside the gene matches: 9.

This clone was observed once. The chain joins TRBV4-1 to TRBJ2-4; 11 bases line up with TRBD2. The CDR3 contains 15 residues. Germline lookup yields CDR1 MGHRA and CDR2 YSYEKL. V lost 2 bases to trimming and J lost 7 bases; unmatched junction nucleotides: 4. CDR3 sequence: CASSQLAGGINIQYF. The DNA for the CDR3 is TGCGCCAGCAGCCAACTAGCGGGGGGAATTAACATTCAGTACTTC.

This clone was seen a single time. CDR3 in amino acids: CASSYVGQTGELFF. In DNA form, the CDR3 reads TGTGCCAGCAGTTACGTGGGTCAGACCGGGGAGCTGTTTTTT. V and J are TRBV6-5 and TRBJ2-2; no reliable D call. V was pared by 2 bases and J by 5 bases, with 9 bases between. The CDR3 loop spans 14 amino acids. The germline V gene has CDR1 MNHEY and CDR2 SVGAGI.

The CDR3, as DNA: TGTGCTAGTGGGGAGGGGGTGTCTAACTATGGCTACACCTTC. It is translated as CASGEGVSNYGYTF. The gene calls are TRBV12-5 and TRBJ1-2, with a tentative D call TRBD1 (6 bases). This CDR3 region has 14 residues. Germline V gives CDR1 LGHNT, CDR2 FRNRAP. Between the trimmed V and J ends, which lost 6 bases and 0 bases, there was a span of 11 bases.

The V call is TRBV10-3, the J call TRBJ1-5; D not resolved. Trimming took off 2 bases at V and 5 bases at J, with 4 bases between the two ends. The CDR3 spans 12 residues. The V gene's germline CDR1 is ENHRY and CDR2 SYGVKD. The CDR3 is CAISERDQPQHF. CDR3 DNA sequence: TGTGCCATCAGTGAGAGGGATCAGCCCCAGCATTTT.

The chain combines TRBV10-2 with TRBJ1-3; TRBD1 matches at 10 bases. The V segment lost 6 bases and the J segment 4 bases; nucleotides outside the gene matches: 12. Germline CDR1 reads WSHSY; CDR2 reads SAAADI. This CDR3 is 17 amino acids long. The CDR3 here is CASSSLATGGRGNTIYF. The CDR3, as DNA: TGCGCCAGCAGCTCATTGGCGACAGGGGGCAGGGGAAACACCATATATTTT.

The chain couples TRBV3-1 (or the pseudogene TRBV3-2) to TRBJ1-1, with D possibly matching TRBD1 (5 bases). The CDR3 runs 13 residues. The V end lost 6 bases, the J end lost 6 bases, and 14 bases lay between the germline ends. The germline CDR1 and CDR2 sequences are LGHDT and YNNKEL (reference sequence). The CDR3 DNA reads as TGTGCCAGCAGACCGGGGGGACGAGCTGAAGCTTTCTTT. This translates into CASRPGGRAEAFF.

The DNA for the CDR3 is TGTGCCAGCAGGACAGGGGGCAATCAGCCCCAGCATTTT. It codes for CASRTGGNQPQHF. The chain combines TRBV12-3 or TRBV12-4 with TRBJ1-5, with 8 bases identical to TRBD1. The CDR3 loop spans 13 amino acids. V lost 6 bases and J lost 2; bases outside the gene matches: 0.

CDR3 nucleotides: TGTGCCAGTAGTACGACTAGCGGGCCGTCAAATGAGCAGTTCTTC. This translates into CASSTTSGPSNEQFF. The chain uses TRBV19 and TRBJ2-1, with TRBD2 identical over 10 bases. Germline V gives CDR1 LNHDA, CDR2 SQIVND (reference sequence). CDR3 size: 15 residues. Trimming cost V 4 bases and J 7 bases; bases outside gene matches: 7.

The V gene is TRBV6-1, the J gene TRBJ2-7, with D possibly TRBD1 on 6 matching bases. V was pared by 5 bases and J by 4 bases, with 18 bases between. The CDR3 is made up of 15 amino acids. Germline CDR1 MNHNS, CDR2 SASEGT. The CDR3 protein is CASSLRQAPVYEQYF. DNA of the CDR3: TGTGCCAGCAGTTTGCGACAGGCGCCCGTTTACGAGCAGTACTTC.

The chain is built from TRBV19 and TRBJ2-1; D is possibly TRBD1 (6 bases). Germline-derived CDR1 and CDR2 are LNHDA and SQIVND (reference sequence). Trimming took 6 bases from V and 6 from J, leaving 6 bases between them. The CDR3 sequence is 11 residues long. Here the CDR3 DNA reads TGTGCCAGTAGCAGGGGCAATGAGCAGTTCTTC. Its translation: CASSRGNEQFF.

This clone was counted a few times. V and J are TRBV11-3 and TRBJ2-1; the D gene is possibly TRBD1 (6 bases). This CDR3 is 12 amino acids long. The germline CDR1 and CDR2 sequences are SGHNT and YENEEA. Trimming removed 5 bases from V and 9 bases from J, with 11 bases in between. CDR3 sequence reads: CASSNRDGEQFF. Written as DNA, the CDR3 is TGTGCCAGCAGCAACAGGGACGGTGAGCAGTTCTTC.

The genes are TRBV15 and TRBJ1-5; D not resolved. CDR1 is LNHNV and CDR2 is YYDKDF in the germline V gene (reference sequence). This CDR3 spans 17 amino acids. The V gene lost 0 bases and the J gene lost 4 bases, with 16 bases spanning the gap. The CDR3 here is CATSRDRGSRSNQPQHF. CDR3 sequence (DNA): TGTGCCACCAGCAGAGATAGAGGCAGCAGAAGTAATCAGCCCCAGCATTTT.

CDR3 region: CASSWGTGIDGYTF. CDR3 nucleotides: TGCGCCAGCAGCTGGGGGACAGGTATTGATGGCTACACCTTC. V and J are TRBV5-1 and TRBJ1-2, with TRBD1 matching 8 bases. CDR1 SGHRS and CDR2 YFSETQ come from the germline V gene. CDR3 length: 14 residues. J lost 6 bases, V lost 3 bases, and 7 bases had no gene match.

The genes are TRBV7-5 and TRBJ1-1; the table's TRBD1 call for D was not verified on the DNA. TRBV7-5 is annotated as a pseudogene. This CDR3 spans 12 amino acids. As DNA, the CDR3 is TGTGCCAGAAGCTTCAAGGGGACTGAAGCTTTCTTT. Amino acids: CARSFKGTEAFF.

J is TRBJ2-3 and V is TRBV24-1, with 10 positions matching TRBD1. Trimming cost V 5 bases and J 1 base; bases outside gene matches: 17. The CDR3 totals 20 residues. Germline V gene sequence: CDR1 KGHDR, CDR2 SFDVKD. CDR3 coding DNA: TGTGCCACCAGTGCAAGAGACAGGGGGCCGGCGGGAGGCGGCACAGATACGCAGTATTTT. Residues: CATSARDRGPAGGGTDTQYF.